This T cell receptor (beta chain) was found in a study of T cells expressing NK-cell markers. Study at large: HCMV seropositivity characterized seven of the eight sequenced donors, and seronegativity one. Study outcomes and limitations: The same clonotypes also predominated in the CD3+CD56-NKG2C+ fraction of a handful of donors. The dominant NKG2C+ clonotypes represented about 1.0-7.5% of CD8+ T cells in over 5 donors.

TCRdb re-called the 5' RACE reads and gives one entry per CDR3 protein, without DNA. The listing records hundreds of thousands of distinct CDR3 sequences. This CDR3 has 15 amino acids. Germline CDR1 is MNHEY and CDR2 is SVGAGI. With regard to this clonotype: Its antigen is not known.

The chain uses TRBV6-5 and TRBJ2-7; TCRdb gives TRBD2 as the D gene, but with no DNA this cannot be confirmed. Sequencing input: blood T cells: a sorted CD56 or NKG2C T cell subset, CD4+ or CD8+ T cells, or bulk PBMC T cells (not recorded which). The receptor was isolated from a man younger than 35 in good health. The CDR3 loop reads CASSYSAGGAYEQYF.